Presented here are 22 T cell receptor delta chains from one specimen sequenced in a study of γδ T cells in repeated Plasmodium falciparum infection (dated by TCRdb to the early 2020s). The library was generated by multiplex PCR. For sequencing, an Illumina MiSeq was employed. TCRdb reanalyzed the public reads with the CATT caller, and identical DNA sequences were merged afterwards. This sample holds approximately 60,000 delta-chain clones; 1.7% were observed only once. 14% to 15% of the sample is in the top ten clones. Vgamma9/Vdelta2+ and Vdelta2-negative gammadelta T cell populations were flow-sorted from peripheral blood mononuclear cells for bulk TCR repertoire analysis. The sequencing sample was made of gamma-delta T cells from blood. These receptors were obtained from a pool of human donors (malaria-infected and uninfected, not separated).

This clone was seen repeatedly, ten times or more. A read error is likely here: a far larger clone is one base away. Other DNA sequences in this sample translate to the same CDR3. The chain is built from TRDV1 and TRDJ1; D perhaps matches TRDD3 (5 bases). Trimming took off 1 base at V and 1 base at J, with 10 bases between the two ends. This CDR3 region has 15 residues. Germline V CDR1 and CDR2: TSWWSYY, QGS. The CDR3 protein is CALGERPLGTDKLIF. As DNA, the CDR3 is TGTGCTCTTGGGGAACGACCGCTGGGCACCGATAAACTCATCTTT.

This clone was observed at least ten times. The TCRdb protein comes from a much larger clone and disagrees with this DNA's translation at residue 11, likely due to a read error; the protein given here is derived from the DNA. This chain uses TRDV1 with TRDJ1; no firm D call. CDR1 is TSWWSYY and CDR2 is QGS in the germline V gene. The CDR3 is made up of 12 amino acids. CDR3 residues: CALGERTDKLTF. CDR3 in DNA: TGTGCTCTTGGGGAACGAACCGATAAACTCACCTTT.

This rearrangement joins TRDV1 to TRDJ3, with D possibly called TRDD2 or TRDD3 (9 bases each). Matching the DNA to germline supplied the J gene, which TCRdb does not give. Germline loops: CDR1 TSWWSYY, CDR2 QGS. V gave up 9 bases and J gave up 0 bases, with 39 bases separating them. CDR3 length: 25 residues. CDR3 DNA sequence: TGTGCTCTCTTACCCAAACCGACCTTCCTACGAACTGGGGGACTGTACTCCTGGGACACCCGACAGATGTTTTTC. Its protein product is CALLPKPTFLRTGGLYSWDTRQMFF.

For this clone: TCRdb records a much larger clone's protein for this DNA, with a difference at residue 10 that likely arises from a read error; the protein given is the translation of the DNA. This chain connects TRDV1 to TRDJ1; 9 nucleotides agree with TRDD3. TCRdb supplies no J gene; here it was assigned by aligning the nucleotide sequence to germline. The V gene end was trimmed by 4 bases and the J gene end by 5 bases; junction bases not matched to a gene: 20. There are 19 residues in the CDR3. CDR1 and CDR2 from the germline V gene are TSWWSYY and QGS. The CDR3, as DNA: TGTGCTCTTGGGGGAACTCTCTTTCCTATTCTGGGGGATTTAGATAAACTCATCTTT. Amino acids: CALGGTLFPILGDLDKLIF.

For this clone: This likely came from a read error, as a far larger clone is one base away. Other DNA sequences of this sample code for an identical CDR3. This chain joins TRDV2 and TRDJ3; 11 positions agree with TRDD3. No J gene was available from TCRdb, and it was assigned here by a germline match of the DNA. Germline V gene data show CDR1 as GEAIGNYY and CDR2 as EKD. The CDR3 is 19 residues long. The CDR3 region has the DNA TGTGCCTGCGACAGCGTACTGGGGGATAGCTCCTGGGACACCCGACAGATGTTTTTC. It yields the protein CACDSVLGDSSWDTRQMFF.

This clone was detected only a few times. This DNA's translation and the protein TCRdb lists, from a much larger clone, do not match at residue 5, likely due to a read error; the protein shown is translated from the DNA. The V and J genes are TRDV1 and TRDJ4, with TRDD3 matching 10 bases. The germline CDR1 and CDR2 sequences are TSWWSYY and QGS. With V trimmed by 5 bases and J by 6 bases, 24 bases remained unmatched. This CDR3 is built from 19 residues. The CDR3 nucleotides are TGTGCTCTTGGGAAATTTCATTTCCTTCGTACTGGGGGATGGGTGGCCCTGATCTTT. Protein product: CALGKFHFLRTGGWVALIF.

This clone was detected many times. The amino acid sequence in TCRdb belongs to a much larger clone and departs from this DNA's translation at residue 18, likely a sequencing read error; the sequence shown is translated from the DNA. The rearrangement joins TRDV1 to TRDJ1; D is possibly TRDD3 (6 bases). CDR1 TSWWSYY and CDR2 QGS come from the germline V gene. This CDR3 spans 21 amino acids. CDR3 DNA: TGTGCTCTTGGGGAAATTTCCCGCTACTGGGCAACAGAGAGGGACACCGATAGACTCATCTTT. Encoded protein: CALGEISRYWATERDTDRLIF.

Many counts were recorded for this clone. This could be a read error, since a much larger clone is one nucleotide away. The CDR3 loop is CALGERHSRLGALDKLIF. CDR3 sequence (DNA): TGTGCTCTTGGGGAACGGCATTCCCGGTTGGGGGCCCTCGATAAACTCATCTTT. This sequence joins TRDV1 and TRDJ1; D might be TRDD3 (6 bases). The J gene was not available in TCRdb and was assigned here by matching the DNA to germline segments. The germline gives CDR1 TSWWSYY, CDR2 QGS. The ends were cut back, 1 base at V and 4 bases at J, with 22 bases in the middle. The CDR3 consists of 18 residues.

This clone came up many times. For this DNA, TCRdb reports the protein of a much larger clone, which diverges at residue 9, most likely from a read error; the protein presented here is translated directly from the DNA. J is TRDJ1 and V is TRDV3; D not resolved. Trimming took 4 bases from V and 9 from J, leaving 24 bases between them. CDR1 is TVYSNPD and CDR2 is GDNSRS in the germline V gene (reference sequence). The CDR3 is 14 amino acids. In nucleotides, the CDR3 is TGTGCCTCTCGTCGTTGGCCATCATGCCTCGAACTCATCTTT. It translates to CASRRWPSCLELIF. The whole variable domain, remainder taken from reference TRDV3 and TRDJ1, is CDKVTQSSPDQTVASGSEVVLLCTYDTVYSNPDLFWYRIRPDYSFQFVFYGDNSRSEGADFTQGRFSVKHILTQKAFHLVISPVRTEDSATYYCASRRWPSCLELIFGKGTRVTVEP.

This clone has a count of ten or more. The chain recombines TRDV1 with TRDJ1; 13 bases map to TRDD3. The CDR3 contains 18 residues. Germline V lookup: CDR1 TSWWSYY, CDR2 QGS. Trimming took 5 bases from V and 8 from J; bases not matched to a gene: 17. The CDR3 DNA is TGTGCTCTTGGGCCCCCTCGACCTTACTGGGGGATACGGGGCAAACTCATCTTT. As protein: CALGPPRPYWGIRGKLIF.

This clone was picked up a small number of times. TCRdb's protein for this DNA is that of a much larger clone and differs from the translation at residue 19, likely a read error; the protein shown is the DNA translation. The CDR3 region is CALGERPFFPLLLGDTDKFIF. DNA for the CDR3: TGTGCTCTTGGGGAACGGCCCTTTTTCCCACTTTTACTGGGGGACACCGATAAATTCATCTTT. V gene TRDV1 was called; the J gene was not; the table's D call TRDD3 went unverified against the DNA. The germline gives CDR1 TSWWSYY, CDR2 QGS. The length of the CDR3 is 21 residues.

On this clone: This DNA translates differently at residue 11 from the TCRdb protein, which is that of a much larger clone; a read error is likely, and the protein shown is the DNA's own translation. The chain has TRDV1 and TRDJ2; 7 bases are shared with TRDD3. The J gene, absent from TCRdb, was called here by matching the DNA to germline. Losses at the gene ends were 0 bases for V and 6 bases for J; bases not matched to a gene: 19. The germline gives CDR1 TSWWSYY, CDR2 QGS. The CDR3 covers 20 residues. CDR3 amino acids: CALGELGAHWRIRFSAQLFF. CDR3 coding DNA: TGTGCTCTTGGGGAACTAGGAGCACACTGGAGGATACGCTTTTCAGCACAACTCTTCTTT.

On this clone: With a far larger clone one base away, a read error is the likely cause. The sample carries other DNA sequences with the same CDR3. The chain links TRDV1 to TRDJ1; TRDD3 aligns across 10 bases. TCRdb records no J gene; here it was assigned by comparing the DNA to germline. This CDR3 has 25 residues. The trim removed 3 bases at V and 5 bases at J, leaving 36 bases unmatched. Per germline, CDR1 TSWWSYY and CDR2 QGS. The CDR3 spells CALGDSPTTEPQPRTGGLPTDKLIF. The CDR3 DNA follows: TGTGCTCTTGGGGACTCTCCTACAACGGAACCCCAACCCCGTACTGGGGGATTACCAACTGATAAACTCATCTTT.

Only a few counts were recorded for this clone. Given a far larger clone just one base away, this is likely a sequencing read error. The identical CDR3 is also encoded by other nucleotide sequences in the sample. J is TRDJ1 and V is TRDV3; 7 nucleotides align to TRDD3. The germline V gene has CDR1 TVYSNPD and CDR2 GDNSRS (reference sequence). There are 24 residues in the CDR3. CDR3 region: CAFRKPKYVHYGGYGRTNTDKLIF. The DNA of the CDR3 is TGTGCCTTTCGGAAACCAAAATACGTTCATTATGGAGGATACGGTAGAACAAACACCGACAAACTCATCTTT. The full variable domain, in which reference TRDV3 and TRDJ1 provide the parts outside the CDR3, is CDKVTQSSPDQTVASGSEVVLLCTYDTVYSNPDLFWYRIRPDYSFQFVFYGDNSRSEGADFTQGRFSVKHILTQKAFHLVISPVRTEDSATYYCAFRKPKYVHYGGYGRTNTDKLIFGKGTRVTVEP.

This clone was observed a handful of times. The protein TCRdb gives is from a much larger clone and does not agree with this DNA's translation at residue 7, likely a read error; the protein shown here comes from the DNA. V usage is TRDV1 and J usage is TRDJ1; D is undetermined. Assignment of the J gene here rests on matching the DNA to germline, because TCRdb gives none. Germline V gene data show CDR1 as TSWWSYY and CDR2 as QGS. V was cut by 4 bases and J by 0 bases, with 24 bases left in between. The CDR3 spans 19 residues. Here the CDR3 reads CALGGRFKKSLRYTDKLIF. As DNA, the CDR3 is TGTGCTCTTGGGGGAAGATTTAAAAAGTCCCTCCGGTACACCGATAAACTCATCTTT.

Judged by abundance, this clone is medium-sized. The same CDR3 also results from other DNA sequences found in this sample. The chain carries TRDV1 and TRDJ1, with D uncertain. Germline V gene data show CDR1 as TSWWSYY and CDR2 as QGS. V lost 0 bases, J lost 5 bases, and 7 bases lay in between. This CDR3 contains 13 residues. CDR3 region: CALGELFVDKLIF. The CDR3 DNA is TGTGCTCTTGGGGAACTATTCGTGGATAAACTCATCTTT.

For this clone: The mismatch at residue 16 between this DNA's translation and the TCRdb protein of a much larger clone likely reflects a read error; the protein shown is translated from the DNA. The V gene is TRDV1; the J gene was not called; the table's D call, TRDD3, was not checked against the DNA. Germline loops: CDR1 TSWWSYY, CDR2 QGS. CDR3 length: 17 residues. The CDR3 sequence: CALGELPSYIFTDKLTF. In DNA, the CDR3 is TGTGCTCTTGGGGAACTTCCATCATATATCTTCACCGATAAACTCACCTTT.

To note about this clone: The TCRdb record carries a much larger clone's protein, which differs from this DNA's translation at residue 3; a read error is the likely cause, and the protein listed here is the DNA translation. This chain connects TRDV3 to TRDJ1; D may be TRDD2 (6 bases). Germline matching of the DNA provided the J gene here, since TCRdb leaves it blank. The CDR3 totals 19 residues. Germline loops: CDR1 TVYSNPD, CDR2 GDNSRS (reference sequence). With 5 bases removed from V and 0 bases from J, the gap between germline ends came to 31 bases. The CDR3 loop reads CALQAHPTCPSLYTDKLIF. In DNA form, the CDR3 reads TGTGCCCTTCAAGCTCATCCTACGTGCCCGTCCTTATACACCGATAAACTCATCTTT.

A few counts support this clone. The TCRdb record carries a much larger clone's protein, which differs from this DNA's translation at residue 4; a read error is the likely cause, and the protein listed here is the DNA translation. The chain employs TRDV2 and TRDJ1; 8 bases map to TRDD3. This CDR3 contains 29 residues. Germline V gene data show CDR1 as GEAIGNYY and CDR2 as EKD. V gave up 5 bases and J gave up 0 bases; unmatched junction bases: 49. This CDR3 is CACAPAFRPNGVEPLLGADADLYTDKLIF. CDR3 sequence (DNA): TGTGCCTGTGCCCCTGCCTTCCGGCCCAATGGAGTAGAGCCCTTACTGGGGGCCGACGCTGACCTATACACCGATAAACTCATCTTT.

About this clone: TCRdb lists the protein of a much larger clone for this DNA, which differs at residue 14, so this is likely a read error; the protein given here is translated from the DNA itself. V gene TRDV1 combines with J gene TRDJ1, with D possibly matching TRDD3 (6 bases). CDR1 and CDR2 from the germline V gene are TSWWSYY and QGS. This CDR3 spans 18 amino acids. The CDR3 spells CALGELELGDLYTGKLIF. The CDR3 DNA reads as TGTGCTCTTGGGGAACTAGAACTCGGGGATTTATACACCGGTAAACTCATCTTT.

This clone came up many times. This likely stems from a read error, as it lies one base from a far larger clone. Other DNA variants within this sample encode the same CDR3. The CDR3 coding sequence is TGTGCTCTTGGGGAGGGGCTTCTCGGGGGATACGCGTACACCGATAAACTCATCTTT. Encoded protein: CALGEGLLGGYAYTDKLIF. The genes are TRDV1 and TRDJ1, with TRDD3 matching over 10 bases. V lost 3 bases to trimming and J lost 0 bases; unmatched junction nucleotides: 13. This CDR3 has 19 amino acids. In germline, CDR1 is TSWWSYY, CDR2 QGS.

This clone was recorded a few times. The TCRdb record carries a much larger clone's protein, which differs from this DNA's translation at residue 18; a read error is the likely cause, and the protein listed here is the DNA translation. No J gene was assigned, while the V gene was called as TRDV2; TRDD3 reflects the table's D call only, with no check against the DNA. This CDR3 is 20 amino acids long. Germline V gene lookup returns CDR1 GEAIGNYY and CDR2 EKD. CDR3 DNA: TGTGCCTGTGACGCAGAAGGGGGACTATACTGGGGGTCCTACACCGATAAACCCATCTTT. Translating gives CACDAEGGLYWGSYTDKPIF.